Detailed here is one TCR beta chain. This record belongs to a study of OX40 agonist ivuxolimab in advanced cancers. TCRdb keeps only in-frame clones here, not all; method: immunoSEQ multiplex PCR. The table shows about 60,000 clones, with 85% occurring only once. This CDR3 spans 14 amino acids. The V gene's germline CDR1 is MGHRA and CDR2 YSYEKL. V lost 0 bases and J 3 bases, leaving 6 bases between the germline ends. The sequence derives from an adult with an advanced solid tumor such as melanoma, head and neck, liver or kidney cancer. This specimen was CD4+ or CD8+ T cells sorted from blood, taken in a trial of the OX40 agonist ivuxolimab. The chain combines TRBV4-1 with TRBJ1-3; D is uncertain. The CDR3, as DNA: TGCGCCAGCAGCCAAGATACAGTTGGAAACACCATATATTTT. It encodes CASSQDTVGNTIYF.